A single sample gave rise to the 12 T cell receptor beta chains below, sequenced in a study of long-term antiretroviral therapy in people with HIV. Investigators performed immunoSEQ version v3.0 at survey level. The table came from immunoSEQ multiplex PCR; TCRdb's copy has only in-frame clones and leaves some out. Of 20,000 to 30,000 clones listed, around 86% are singletons. Sequences were derived from unsorted PBMCs, sampled at the start of antiretroviral therapy, before treatment. The receptors here all came from a woman under 30 with HIV.

J is TRBJ2-7 and V is TRBV5-1; 10 nucleotides align to TRBD2. CDR3 length equals 13 residues. Germline CDR1 and CDR2: SGHRS and YFSETQ. The J segment lost 4 bases and the V segment lost 8 bases, leaving 6 bases of the junction unmatched. The CDR3 loop reads CARPSGGGYEQYF. CDR3 nucleotides: TGCGCCAGACCAAGCGGGGGGGGGTACGAGCAGTACTTC. Full variable domain (remainder filled in from reference TRBV5-1 and TRBJ2-7): KAGVTQTPRYLIKTRGQQVTLSCSPISGHRSVSWYQQTPGQGLQFLFEYFSETQRNKGNFPGRFSGRQFSNSRSEMNVSTLELGDSALYLCARPSGGGYEQYFGPGTRLTVT.

This chain joins TRBV7-2 and TRBJ1-2; D call uncertain. V was trimmed by 1 base and J by 2 bases, leaving 5 bases between them. Germline V gene data show CDR1 as SGHTA and CDR2 as FQGNSA. The CDR3 consists of 13 residues. The CDR3 region is CASSLGQNYGYTF. In nucleotides, the CDR3 is TGTGCCAGCAGCTTAGGACAAAACTATGGCTACACCTTC.

The J gene is TRBJ1-1, the V gene TRBV7-9; no firm D call. V dropped 1 base and J dropped 5 bases, with 8 bases sitting between them. This CDR3 spans 13 amino acids. Germline CDR1 is SEHNR and CDR2 is FQNEAQ (reference sequence). CDR3: CASSLDIGTEAFF. The DNA of the CDR3 is TGTGCCAGCAGCTTAGACATCGGGACTGAAGCTTTCTTT.

V gene TRBV4-3 combines with J gene TRBJ2-7, with D unclear. V lost 5 bases, J lost 5 bases, and 19 bases lay in between. The CDR3 totals 15 residues. Germline lookup yields CDR1 LGHNA and CDR2 YSLEER. The DNA for the CDR3 is TGCGCCAGCAGCTCGGGCGGATCCCCTGTCAACGAGCAGTACTTC. This encodes CASSSGGSPVNEQYF.

This clone was seen more than once but under ten times. This chain connects TRBV28 to TRBJ1-4; 7 bases are a match to TRBD1. From germline, CDR1 is MDHEN and CDR2 SYDVKM. This CDR3 is built from 18 residues. V lost 2 bases and J lost 5; bases outside the gene matches: 14. CDR3: CASSLGWDSRTLNEKLFF. Written as DNA, the CDR3 is TGTGCCAGCAGTTTAGGATGGGACAGTCGGACTTTGAATGAAAAACTGTTTTTT.

The chain is built from TRBV4-2 and TRBJ2-7; no clear D. Trimming stripped 1 base from V and 0 bases from J, with 10 bases between. CDR3 length equals 15 residues. Germline lookup yields CDR1 LGHNA and CDR2 YNFKEQ. CDR3 nucleotide sequence: TGTGCCAGCAGCCAAGGGGCCGGGTCCTCCTACGAGCAGTACTTC. Translation gives CASSQGAGSSYEQYF.

The V and J genes are TRBV9 and TRBJ1-1, with 7 bases matching TRBD1. This CDR3 region has 13 residues. V was pared by 3 bases and J by 5 bases, with 4 bases of the junction left unmatched. The germline CDR1 and CDR2 sequences are SGDLS and YYNGEE. The CDR3 sequence is CASSAGGGTEAFF. CDR3 in DNA: TGTGCCAGCAGCGCAGGGGGGGGAACTGAAGCTTTCTTT.

This rearrangement joins TRBV27 to TRBJ2-2, with D perhaps given as TRBD1 or TRBD2 (6 bases each). CDR1 is MNHEY, CDR2 SMNVEV, per germline (reference sequence). With 7 bases removed from V and 7 bases from J, the gap between germline ends came to 22 bases. This CDR3 is built from 16 residues. The CDR3 protein is CASTPSAGGVIGELFF. The CDR3 DNA follows: TGTGCCAGCACCCCTTCTGCCGGGGGCGTTATCGGGGAGCTGTTTTTT.

V and J are TRBV13 and TRBJ1-4, with D unresolved. This CDR3 has 12 residues. CDR1 and CDR2 from the germline V gene are PRHDT and FYEKMQ (reference sequence). The V gene lost 5 bases and the J gene lost 7 bases, with 8 bases spanning the gap. The CDR3 here is CASSKEGEKLFF. CDR3 DNA: TGTGCCAGCAGCAAAGAGGGTGAAAAACTGTTTTTT.

This sequence joins TRBV29-1 and TRBJ1-1, with D possibly being TRBD1 (6 bases). With 5 bases removed from V and 1 base from J, the gap between germline ends came to 11 bases. The CDR3 sequence is 13 residues long. CDR1 is SQVTM, CDR2 ANQGSEA, per germline. CDR3 nucleotides: TGCAGCGTTCATGAACAGGGGAACACTGAAGCTTTCTTT. Translating gives CSVHEQGNTEAFF.

The chain couples TRBV28 to TRBJ1-2, with D maybe TRBD1 (5 bases). This CDR3 is built from 14 residues. V lost 5 bases, J lost 7 bases, and 17 bases lay in between. Germline V gene data show CDR1 as MDHEN and CDR2 as SYDVKM. The CDR3: CASSKTGLSGGYTF. The CDR3 nucleotides are TGTGCCAGCAGTAAAACAGGACTAAGTGGTGGCTACACCTTC.

This clone was recorded once. V is TRBV5-1 and J is TRBJ2-3; 10 bases align to TRBD2. Germline loops: CDR1 SGHRS, CDR2 YFSETQ. V was pared by 0 bases and J by 4 bases, with 11 bases of the junction left unmatched. The CDR3 contains 18 residues. CDR3 sequence (DNA): TGCGCCAGCAGCTTGGTCGCTAGCGGGGGAAGGGAAGCAGATACGCAGTATTTT. Its protein product is CASSLVASGGREADTQYF.